A selection of T cell receptor beta chains follows, all from one sample in a study of blood T cells in healthy people across ages. TCRdb ran MiXCR on the 5' RACE reads and lists one entry per CDR3 protein. Among some 550,000 distinct CDR3 sequences listed, around half were seen once. Sequencing was carried out using blood. All receptors derive from an older man in good health. The conserved cysteine and the conserved F or W are not part of the CDR3 here. The order of the fields is J gene, CDR3 length, V gene, CDR3 protein.

j_gene: TRBJ2-3
len: 12
v_gene: TRBV20-1
CDR3aa: SAPGQGLTDTQY

j_gene: TRBJ1-5
len: 14
v_gene: TRBV7-2
CDR3aa: ASSFQPPGPNQAQH

j_gene: TRBJ2-1
len: 14
v_gene: TRBV5-1
CDR3aa: ASSPLGTGSYNEQF

j_gene: TRBJ2-5
len: 11
v_gene: TRBV5-1
CDR3aa: ASSLPTEETQY

j_gene: TRBJ1-2
len: 11
v_gene: TRBV7-9
CDR3aa: ASSVRGGDGYT

j_gene: TRBJ2-2
len: 11
v_gene: TRBV10-3
CDR3aa: AISGMNTGELF

j_gene: TRBJ2-1
len: 12
v_gene: TRBV20-1
CDR3aa: SARVGSGRGEQF

j_gene: TRBJ1-2
len: 13
v_gene: TRBV28
CDR3aa: ASRDARTPRYGYT

j_gene: TRBJ2-1
len: 11
v_gene: TRBV6-5
CDR3aa: ASSYSGRGEQF

j_gene: TRBJ2-7
len: 9
v_gene: TRBV10-3
CDR3aa: AIKQAYEQY

j_gene: TRBJ2-7
len: 10
v_gene: TRBV12-5
CDR3aa: ATAQSSYEQY

j_gene: TRBJ1-6
len: 13
v_gene: TRBV20-1
CDR3aa: SARPTTGVDSPLH

j_gene: TRBJ2-1
len: 14
v_gene: TRBV28
CDR3aa: ASSLQVGGVHNEQF

j_gene: TRBJ2-5
len: 14
v_gene: TRBV6-6
CDR3aa: ASSYGSSGRQETQY

j_gene: TRBJ2-4
len: 10
v_gene: TRBV7-2
CDR3aa: ASSVVGDIQY

j_gene: TRBJ2-5
len: 12
v_gene: TRBV14
CDR3aa: ASSPTARLGTQY

j_gene: TRBJ1-1
len: 12
v_gene: TRBV29-1
CDR3aa: SPGAVRKDTEAF

j_gene: TRBJ1-6
len: 13
v_gene: TRBV7-2
CDR3aa: ASSSPGLGDSPLH

j_gene: TRBJ2-6
len: 11
v_gene: TRBV29-1
CDR3aa: SVKNSGANVLT

j_gene: TRBJ2-3
len: 12
v_gene: TRBV12-3/TRBV12-4
CDR3aa: ASRIQGITDTQY

j_gene: TRBJ1-4
len: 14
v_gene: TRBV20-1
CDR3aa: SAFGTGGEEIEKLF

j_gene: TRBJ2-5
len: 17
v_gene: TRBV6-1
CDR3aa: ASSEARTGERGAQETQY

j_gene: TRBJ2-3
len: 12
v_gene: TRBV7-2
CDR3aa: ASSLGRSVDTQY

j_gene: TRBJ2-2
len: 14
v_gene: TRBV12-3/TRBV12-4
CDR3aa: ASSKFGTGDTGELF